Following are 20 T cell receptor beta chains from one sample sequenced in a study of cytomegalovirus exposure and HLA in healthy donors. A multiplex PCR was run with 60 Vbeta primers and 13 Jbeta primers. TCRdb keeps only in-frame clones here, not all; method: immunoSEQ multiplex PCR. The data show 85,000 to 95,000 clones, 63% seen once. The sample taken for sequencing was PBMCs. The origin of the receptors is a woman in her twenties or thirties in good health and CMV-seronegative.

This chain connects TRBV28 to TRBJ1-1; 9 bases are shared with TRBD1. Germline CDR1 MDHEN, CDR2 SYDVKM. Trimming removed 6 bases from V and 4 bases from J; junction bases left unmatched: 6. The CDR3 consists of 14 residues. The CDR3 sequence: CASRGGQGTTEAFF. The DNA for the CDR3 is TGTGCCAGCAGGGGCGGACAGGGGACCACTGAAGCTTTCTTT.

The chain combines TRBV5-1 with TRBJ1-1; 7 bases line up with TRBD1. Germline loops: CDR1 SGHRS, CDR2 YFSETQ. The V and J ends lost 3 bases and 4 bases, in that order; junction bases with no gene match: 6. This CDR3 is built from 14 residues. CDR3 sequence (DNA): TGCGCCAGCAGCTACCGGGACAGAGGCACTGAAGCTTTCTTT. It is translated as CASSYRDRGTEAFF.

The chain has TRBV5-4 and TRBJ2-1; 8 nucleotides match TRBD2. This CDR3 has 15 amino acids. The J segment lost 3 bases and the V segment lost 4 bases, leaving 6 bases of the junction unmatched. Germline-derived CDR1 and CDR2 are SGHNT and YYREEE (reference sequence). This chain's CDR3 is CASSPTGRGYNEQFF. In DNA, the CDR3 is TGTGCCAGCAGCCCGACCGGGAGGGGCTACAATGAGCAGTTCTTC. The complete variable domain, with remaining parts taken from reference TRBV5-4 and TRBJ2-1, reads ETGVTQSPTHLIKTRGQQVTLRCSSQSGHNTVSWYQQALGQGPQFIFQYYREEENGRGNFPPRFSGLQFPNYSSELNVNALELDDSALYLCASSPTGRGYNEQFFGPGTRLTVL.

CDR3 residues: CASRTSGSWYEQYF. In DNA, the CDR3 is TGTGCCAGCAGAACTAGCGGGAGTTGGTACGAGCAGTACTTC. The chain carries TRBV27 and TRBJ2-7; TRBD2 agrees at 11 bases. CDR3 length: 14 amino acids. From germline, CDR1 is MNHEY and CDR2 SMNVEV (reference sequence). V dropped 6 bases and J dropped 4; count of bases not matched to a gene: 5.

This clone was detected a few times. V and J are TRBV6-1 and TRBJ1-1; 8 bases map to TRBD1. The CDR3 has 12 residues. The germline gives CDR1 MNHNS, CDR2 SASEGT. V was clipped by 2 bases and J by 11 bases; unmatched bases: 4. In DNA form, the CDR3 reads TGTGCCAGCAGTGAAACCGGGGACAGGGCTTTCTTT. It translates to CASSETGDRAFF.

In nucleotides, the CDR3 is TGTGCCAGCAGTTTATCGGGTCTAGGTGTCGGGAGGGTTGAAAGCTCCTACAATGAGCAGTTCTTC. As protein: CASSLSGLGVGRVESSYNEQFF. The V and J genes are TRBV28 and TRBJ2-1; 8 bases align to TRBD2. Germline trimming cut 1 base from V and 0 bases from J; bases unmatched to any gene: 20. CDR1 and CDR2 (germline): MDHEN, SYDVKM. This CDR3 is 22 amino acids long.

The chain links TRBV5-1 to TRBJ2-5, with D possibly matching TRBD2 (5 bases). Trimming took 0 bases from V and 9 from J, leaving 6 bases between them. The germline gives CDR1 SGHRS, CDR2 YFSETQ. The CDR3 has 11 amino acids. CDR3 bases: TGCGCCAGCAGCTTGGCCGGGGCCCAGTACTTC. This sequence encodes CASSLAGAQYF.

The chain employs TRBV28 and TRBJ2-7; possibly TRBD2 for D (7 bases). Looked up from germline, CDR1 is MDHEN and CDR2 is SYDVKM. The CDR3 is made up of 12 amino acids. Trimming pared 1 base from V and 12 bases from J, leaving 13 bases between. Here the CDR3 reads CASSLFGGAGYF. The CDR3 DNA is TGTGCCAGCAGTTTATTTGGGGGGGCGGGGTACTTC.

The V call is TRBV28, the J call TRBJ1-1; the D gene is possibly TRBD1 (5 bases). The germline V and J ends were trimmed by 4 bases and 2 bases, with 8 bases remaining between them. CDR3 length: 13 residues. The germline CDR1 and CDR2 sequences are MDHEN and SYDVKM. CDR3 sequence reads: CASSSTVNTEAFF. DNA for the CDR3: TGTGCCAGCAGTTCGACAGTCAACACTGAAGCTTTCTTT.

CDR3 DNA sequence: TGTGCCAGCAGTTTAGGTGGGGCGGGAGAACAAGAGACCCAGTACTTC. It yields the protein CASSLGGAGEQETQYF. The chain employs TRBV28 and TRBJ2-5; 7 bases match TRBD2. This CDR3 comprises 16 residues. Per germline, CDR1 MDHEN and CDR2 SYDVKM. After removal of 2 bases from V and 2 bases from J, the junction contained 8 bases not matched to a gene.

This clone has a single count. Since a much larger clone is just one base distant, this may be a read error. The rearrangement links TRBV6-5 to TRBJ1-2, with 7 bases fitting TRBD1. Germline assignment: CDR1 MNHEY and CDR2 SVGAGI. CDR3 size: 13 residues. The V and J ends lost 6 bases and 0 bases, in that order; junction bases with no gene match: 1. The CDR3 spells CASRGTANYGYTF. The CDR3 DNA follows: TGTGCCAGCAGGGGGACAGCTAACTATGGCTACACCTTC.

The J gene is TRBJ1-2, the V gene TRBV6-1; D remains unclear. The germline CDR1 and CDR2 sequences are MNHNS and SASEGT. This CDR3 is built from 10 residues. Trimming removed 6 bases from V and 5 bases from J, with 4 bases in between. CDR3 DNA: TGTGCCAGCAGCGGGTATGGCTACACCTTC. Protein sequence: CASSGYGYTF.

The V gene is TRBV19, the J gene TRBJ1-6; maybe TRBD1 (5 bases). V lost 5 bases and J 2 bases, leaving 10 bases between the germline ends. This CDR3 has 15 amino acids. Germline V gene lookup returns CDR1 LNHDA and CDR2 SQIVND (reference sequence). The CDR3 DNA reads TGTGCCAGTAGTTCGACGACAGCCTATAATTCACCCCTCCACTTT. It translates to CASSSTTAYNSPLHF.

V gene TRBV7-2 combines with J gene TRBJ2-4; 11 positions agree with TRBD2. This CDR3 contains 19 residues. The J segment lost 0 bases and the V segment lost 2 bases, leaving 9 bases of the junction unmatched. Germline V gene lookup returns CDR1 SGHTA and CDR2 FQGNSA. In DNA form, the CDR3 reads TGTGCCAGCAGCTTAATTTCTACTAGCGGGAGCCTAGCCAAAAACATTCAGTACTTC. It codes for CASSLISTSGSLAKNIQYF.

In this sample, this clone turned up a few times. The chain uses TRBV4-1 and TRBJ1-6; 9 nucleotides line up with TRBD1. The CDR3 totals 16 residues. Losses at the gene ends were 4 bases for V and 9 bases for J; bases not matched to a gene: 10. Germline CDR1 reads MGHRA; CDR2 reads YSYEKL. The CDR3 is CASSLGETGGGSPLHF. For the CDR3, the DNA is TGCGCCAGCAGCCTAGGGGAGACAGGGGGGGGTTCACCCCTCCACTTT.

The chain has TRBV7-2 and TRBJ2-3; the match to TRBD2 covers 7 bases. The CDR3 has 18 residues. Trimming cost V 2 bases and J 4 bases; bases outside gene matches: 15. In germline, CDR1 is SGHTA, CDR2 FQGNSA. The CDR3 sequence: CASSLLGGGSFLADTQYF. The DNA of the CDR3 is TGTGCCAGCAGCTTACTGGGTGGCGGGAGTTTTTTAGCAGATACGCAGTATTTT.

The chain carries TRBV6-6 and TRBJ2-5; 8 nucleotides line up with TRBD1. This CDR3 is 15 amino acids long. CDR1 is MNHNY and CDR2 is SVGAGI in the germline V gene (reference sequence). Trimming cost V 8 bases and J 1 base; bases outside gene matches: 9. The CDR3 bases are TGTGCCAGCTGCCGCCCCCAGGGGGCCCAAGAGACCCAGTACTTC. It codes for CASCRPQGAQETQYF.

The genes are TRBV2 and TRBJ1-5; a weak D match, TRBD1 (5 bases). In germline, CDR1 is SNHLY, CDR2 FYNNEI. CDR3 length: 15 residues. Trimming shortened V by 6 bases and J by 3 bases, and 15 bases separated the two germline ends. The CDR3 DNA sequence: TGTGCCAGCAGCTACGCCAGGGAAATCAATCAGCCCCAGCATTTT. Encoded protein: CASSYAREINQPQHF.

The CDR3: CASSLLTGGIRSGSADTQYF. DNA of the CDR3: TGTGCCAGCAGTTTATTAACAGGGGGCATCAGGAGCGGGAGTGCAGATACGCAGTATTTT. This chain uses TRBV28 with TRBJ2-3, with D tentatively TRBD1 (9 bases). The V end was cut by 1 base, the J end by 4 bases, with 27 bases between. Germline values: CDR1 MDHEN, CDR2 SYDVKM. The CDR3 is 20 amino acids.

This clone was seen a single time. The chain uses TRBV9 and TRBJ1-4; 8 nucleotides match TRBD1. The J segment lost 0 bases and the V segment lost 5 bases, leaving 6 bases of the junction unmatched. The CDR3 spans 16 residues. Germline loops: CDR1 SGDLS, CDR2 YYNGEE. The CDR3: CASRAGTGSTNEKLFF. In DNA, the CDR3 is TGTGCCAGCAGAGCCGGGACAGGTTCAACTAATGAAAAACTGTTTTTT.